The entry below describes one T cell receptor (beta chain). This CDR3 is 18 amino acids long. From germline, CDR1 is ENHRY and CDR2 SYGVKD. The ends lost 7 bases at V and 3 bases at J; junction bases unmatched: 14. The record originates from a study of blood T cell repertoires in COVID-19. Sequenced by immunoSEQ multiplex PCR; TCRdb stores in-frame clones only, minus some. The profile covers roughly 380,000 clones, with 75% to 90% appearing a single time and 3.5% to 4% taken by the ten largest. This receptor was identified in a woman between 18 and 30 years old with acute or convalescent COVID-19. The chain is built from TRBV10-3 and TRBJ2-6; TRBD2 matches 8 bases. Sequencing was performed on peripheral blood. The CDR3 spells CAIIIPGLVKFGANVLTF. In DNA form, the CDR3 reads TGTGCCATCATAATACCGGGACTAGTAAAGTTTGGGGCCAACGTCCTGACTTTC.